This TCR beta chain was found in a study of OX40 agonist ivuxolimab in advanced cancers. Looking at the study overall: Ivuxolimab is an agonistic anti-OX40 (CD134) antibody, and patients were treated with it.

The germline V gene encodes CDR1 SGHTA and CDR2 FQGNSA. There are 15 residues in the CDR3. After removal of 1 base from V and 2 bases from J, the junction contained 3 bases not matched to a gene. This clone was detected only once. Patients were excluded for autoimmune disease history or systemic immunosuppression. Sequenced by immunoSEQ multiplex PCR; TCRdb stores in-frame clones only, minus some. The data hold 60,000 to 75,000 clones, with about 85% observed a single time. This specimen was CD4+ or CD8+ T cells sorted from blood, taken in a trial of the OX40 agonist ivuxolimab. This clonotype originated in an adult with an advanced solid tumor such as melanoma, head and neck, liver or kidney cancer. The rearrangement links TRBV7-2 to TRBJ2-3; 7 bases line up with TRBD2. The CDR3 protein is CASSLGAGYTDTQYF. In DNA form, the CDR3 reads TGTGCCAGCAGCTTAGGAGCGGGGTACACAGATACGCAGTATTTT.